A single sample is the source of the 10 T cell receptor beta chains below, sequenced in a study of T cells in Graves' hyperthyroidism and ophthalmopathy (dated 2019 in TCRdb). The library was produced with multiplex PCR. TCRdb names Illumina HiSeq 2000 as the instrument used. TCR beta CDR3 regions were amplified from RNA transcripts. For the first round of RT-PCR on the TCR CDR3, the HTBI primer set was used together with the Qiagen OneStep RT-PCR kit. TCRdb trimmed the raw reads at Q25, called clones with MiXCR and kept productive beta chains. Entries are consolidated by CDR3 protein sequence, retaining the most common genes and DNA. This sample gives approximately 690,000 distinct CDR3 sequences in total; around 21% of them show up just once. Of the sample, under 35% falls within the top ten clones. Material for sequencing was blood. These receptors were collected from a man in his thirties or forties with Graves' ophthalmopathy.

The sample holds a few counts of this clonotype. CDR3 DNA sequence: TGTGCCAGTAGTATAGGGTTTATGGGGATGCGGGGGAGTCAGCCCCAGCATTTT. Its translation is CASSIGFMGMRGSQPQHF. The rearrangement joins TRBV19 to TRBJ1-5; D might be TRBD1 (5 bases). Trimming shortened V by 1 base and J by 6 bases, and 22 bases separated the two germline ends. This CDR3 region has 18 residues. Germline V gene data show CDR1 as LNHDA and CDR2 as SQIVND (reference sequence).

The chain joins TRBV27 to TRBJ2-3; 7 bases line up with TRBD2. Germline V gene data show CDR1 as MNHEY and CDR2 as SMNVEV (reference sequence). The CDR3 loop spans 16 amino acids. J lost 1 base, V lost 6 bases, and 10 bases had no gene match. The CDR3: CASRFLREYGTDTQYF. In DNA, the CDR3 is TGTGCCAGCAGATTCCTGCGGGAGTATGGCACAGATACGCAGTATTTT.

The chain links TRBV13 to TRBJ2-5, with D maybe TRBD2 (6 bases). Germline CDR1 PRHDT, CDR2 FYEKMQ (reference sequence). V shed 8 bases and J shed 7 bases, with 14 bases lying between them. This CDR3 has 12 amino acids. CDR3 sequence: CASGSGDATQYF. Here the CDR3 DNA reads TGTGCCAGCGGGTCGGGGGATGCGACCCAGTACTTC.

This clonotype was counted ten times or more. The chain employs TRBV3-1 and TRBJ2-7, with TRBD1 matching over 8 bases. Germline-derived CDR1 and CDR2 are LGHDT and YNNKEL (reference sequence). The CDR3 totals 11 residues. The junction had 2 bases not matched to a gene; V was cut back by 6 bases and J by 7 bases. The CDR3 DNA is TGTGCCAGCAGTCGGACAGGGGAGCAGTACTTC. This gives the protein CASSRTGEQYF.

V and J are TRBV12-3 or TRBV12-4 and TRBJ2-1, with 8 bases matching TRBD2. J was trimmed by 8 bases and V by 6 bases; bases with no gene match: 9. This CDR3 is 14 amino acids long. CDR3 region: CASRHLGGADEQFF. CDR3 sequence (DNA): TGTGCCAGCAGGCACCTCGGGGGGGCCGATGAGCAGTTCTTC.

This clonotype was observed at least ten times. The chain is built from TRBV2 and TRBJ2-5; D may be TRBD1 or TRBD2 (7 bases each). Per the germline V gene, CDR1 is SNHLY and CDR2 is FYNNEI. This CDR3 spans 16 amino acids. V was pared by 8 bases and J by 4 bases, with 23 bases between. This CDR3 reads CASGGGRAGVGETQYF. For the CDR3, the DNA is TGTGCCAGCGGAGGGGGCCGGGCGGGAGTCGGAGAGACCCAGTACTTC.

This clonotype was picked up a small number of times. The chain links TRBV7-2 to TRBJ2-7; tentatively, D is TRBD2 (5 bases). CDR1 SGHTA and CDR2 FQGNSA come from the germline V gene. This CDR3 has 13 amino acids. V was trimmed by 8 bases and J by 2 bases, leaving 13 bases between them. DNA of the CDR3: TGTGCCAGCGGGTTTAGCGCCGCCTACGAGCAGTACTTC. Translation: CASGFSAAYEQYF.

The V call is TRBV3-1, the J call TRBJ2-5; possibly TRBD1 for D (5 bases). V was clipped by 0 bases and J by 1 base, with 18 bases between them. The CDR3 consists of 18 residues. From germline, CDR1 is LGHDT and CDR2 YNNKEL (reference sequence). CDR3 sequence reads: CASSQDPPMTVSQETQYF. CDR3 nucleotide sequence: TGTGCCAGCAGCCAAGATCCCCCTATGACAGTAAGCCAAGAGACCCAGTACTTC.

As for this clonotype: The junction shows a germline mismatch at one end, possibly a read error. Here the CDR3 reads CASSPRQAGNEELFF. In nucleotides, the CDR3 is TGTGCCAGCAGCCCCCGACAGGCAGGGAATGAAGAACTGTTTTTT. The chain joins TRBV12-3 or TRBV12-4 to TRBJ1-4, with D possibly being TRBD1 (6 bases). CDR3 length equals 15 residues.

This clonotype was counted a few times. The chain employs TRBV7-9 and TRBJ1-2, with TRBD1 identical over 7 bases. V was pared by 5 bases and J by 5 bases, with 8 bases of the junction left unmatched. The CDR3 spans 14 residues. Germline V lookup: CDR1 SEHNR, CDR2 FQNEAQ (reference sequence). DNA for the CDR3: TGTGCCAGCAGCCCAAGGACAGGACGGTATGGCTACACCTTC. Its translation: CASSPRTGRYGYTF.